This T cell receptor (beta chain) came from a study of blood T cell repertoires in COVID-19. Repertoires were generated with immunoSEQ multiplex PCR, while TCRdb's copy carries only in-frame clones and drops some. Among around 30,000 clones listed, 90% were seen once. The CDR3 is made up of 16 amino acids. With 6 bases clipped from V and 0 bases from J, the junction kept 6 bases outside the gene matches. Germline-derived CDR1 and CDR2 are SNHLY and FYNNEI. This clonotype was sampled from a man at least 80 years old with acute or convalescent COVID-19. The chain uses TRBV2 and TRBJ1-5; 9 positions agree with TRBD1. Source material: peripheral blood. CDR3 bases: TGTGCCAGCAGGGCGACAGGGGGGAATAGCAATCAGCCCCAGCATTTT. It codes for CASRATGGNSNQPQHF.